Each of the 8 T cell receptor beta chains below was sequenced from the same sample in a study of shared clonotypes between healthy human individuals. Naive CD8 cells, CD45RO-negative and positively selected for CCR7, excluded terminally differentiated effector memory CD45RA+ cells. Profiling relied on immunoSEQ multiplex PCR, and the TCRdb table lists in-frame clones only, not all of them. The data contain some 740,000 clones, approximately 92% of them singletons. Sequenced sample: naive CD8+ T cells sorted from blood. The source of these receptors is a young man in good health.

The V gene is TRBV6-6, the J gene TRBJ1-1, with D perhaps TRBD1 (6 bases). This CDR3 has 13 residues. V shed 6 bases and J shed 1 base, with 9 bases lying between them. CDR1 is MNHNY and CDR2 is SVGAGI in the germline V gene (reference sequence). In DNA form, the CDR3 reads TGTGCCAGCAGGAACAGGGCGAACACTGAAGCTTTCTTT. This encodes CASRNRANTEAFF.

The V call is TRBV14, the J call TRBJ2-7, with 10 positions matching TRBD1. The CDR3 extends over 15 amino acids. Germline values: CDR1 SGHDN, CDR2 FVKESK. The J segment lost 3 bases and the V segment lost 9 bases, leaving 11 bases of the junction unmatched. The CDR3 loop is CAREGNGTGVYEQYF. The CDR3 DNA reads as TGTGCCAGGGAAGGGAACGGGACAGGGGTCTACGAGCAGTACTTC.

The chain is built from TRBV4-1 and TRBJ2-6, with 7 positions matching TRBD2. With 9 bases clipped from V and 0 bases from J, the junction kept 8 bases outside the gene matches. The germline CDR1 and CDR2 sequences are MGHRA and YSYEKL. This CDR3 is 16 amino acids long. The CDR3 loop reads CASEPTGGSGANVLTF. The CDR3 DNA follows: TGCGCCAGTGAACCAACGGGGGGCTCTGGGGCCAACGTCCTGACTTTC.

The rearrangement joins TRBV7-6 to TRBJ2-5; 9 nucleotides align to TRBD2. The germline V gene has CDR1 SGHVS and CDR2 FNYEAQ. This CDR3 is 16 amino acids long. Unmatched junction bases numbered 10, after V lost 5 bases and J lost 3 bases. The CDR3 DNA reads TGTGCCAGCAGCGACCTTAGACTAGCGGCAAAAGAGACCCAGTACTTC. Its protein product is CASSDLRLAAKETQYF.

The chain employs TRBV6-5 and TRBJ2-3; possible D gene TRBD1, 6 bases. Trimming removed 2 bases at V and 1 base at J, with 10 bases between. Germline CDR1 and CDR2: MNHEY and SVGAGI. The CDR3 totals 15 residues. For the CDR3, the DNA is TGTGCCAGCAGTTACGAGACAGGAGGCACAGATACGCAGTATTTT. As protein: CASSYETGGTDTQYF.

This chain joins TRBV19 and TRBJ2-7; no definite D call. Per the germline V gene, CDR1 is LNHDA and CDR2 is SQIVND (reference sequence). V was trimmed by 3 bases and J by 6 bases, leaving 18 bases between them. The CDR3 totals 15 residues. The CDR3 loop is CASSMTHVISAEQYF. The DNA for the CDR3 is TGTGCCAGTAGTATGACCCATGTTATTTCCGCCGAGCAGTACTTC.

The J gene is TRBJ1-1, the V gene TRBV5-1; 8 nucleotides agree with TRBD1. The germline gives CDR1 SGHRS, CDR2 YFSETQ. This CDR3 has 15 residues. Germline trimming cut 4 bases from V and 4 bases from J; bases unmatched to any gene: 9. CDR3 sequence (DNA): TGCGCCAGCAGCGAATTCACTACAGGGGGCACTGAAGCTTTCTTT. Translation: CASSEFTTGGTEAFF.

The chain couples TRBV5-4 to TRBJ2-7; D is unresolved. Germline V gene sequence: CDR1 SGHNT, CDR2 YYREEE (reference sequence). The CDR3 has 12 amino acids. The ends were cut back, 1 base at V and 4 bases at J, with 6 bases in the middle. The CDR3 region is CASSLPPYEQYF. The CDR3 region has the DNA TGTGCCAGCAGCTTGCCCCCGTACGAGCAGTACTTC.